The clone carrying this TCR beta chain has a single count. The antigen is not known. These data come from a study of T cell responses to AZD1222 COVID-19 vaccine. V lost 1 base and J lost 2; bases outside the gene matches: 5. This CDR3 is built from 15 residues. Germline CDR1 LGHDT, CDR2 YNNKEL (reference sequence). Broader study findings: White British donors predominated, females outnumbered males, and clonal diversity was possibly underestimated. Just a handful of people given AZD1222 tested seropositive at baseline.

Profiled with immunoSEQ multiplex PCR; TCRdb holds only in-frame clones, not every one. The table includes 95,000 to 150,000 clones, around 92% detected once. The sequence was obtained from an adult in good health. V usage is TRBV3-1 (or the pseudogene TRBV3-2) and J usage is TRBJ2-7, with TRBD2 identical over 7 bases. Here the sequenced sample was peripheral blood, taken on day 0 of AZD1222 vaccination. Here the CDR3 reads CASSQGGGGTYEQYF. CDR3 in DNA: TGTGCCAGCAGCCAAGGGGGGGGAGGGACCTACGAGCAGTACTTC.